One sample yielded the 25 T cell receptor beta chains listed below, sequenced in a study of T cells in Graves' hyperthyroidism and ophthalmopathy. The TCR beta CDR3 regions underwent amplification using RNA transcripts as the source. When the TCR CDR3 underwent first-round RT-PCR, the HTBI primer set was used. TCRdb called the multiplex PCR reads again in MiXCR, with one record for every CDR3 protein. Altogether approximately 400,000 distinct CDR3 sequences are present, 15% to 18% being singletons, with the ten largest covering 25% to 35%. Specimen: blood. The source is a woman aged 18-29 years with Graves' hyperthyroidism that later progressed to Graves' ophthalmopathy.

The J gene is TRBJ2-4, the V gene TRBV30; perhaps TRBD1 as D (5 bases). From germline, CDR1 is GTSNPN and CDR2 SVGIG (reference sequence). Trimming removed 0 bases from V and 1 base from J, with 7 bases in between. The CDR3 loop spans 14 amino acids. The DNA of the CDR3 is TGTGCCTGGAGTGTACAGGTTGCCAAAAACATTCAGTACTTC. Translation: CAWSVQVAKNIQYF.

V gene TRBV5-1 combines with J gene TRBJ1-5, with D perhaps TRBD1 (6 bases). The CDR3 covers 16 residues. Germline V gives CDR1 SGHRS, CDR2 YFSETQ. V was trimmed by 0 bases and J by 6 bases, leaving 16 bases between them. The CDR3 sequence is CASSLEGGSVGQPQHF. The CDR3 bases are TGCGCCAGCAGCTTGGAGGGGGGGTCGGTTGGTCAGCCCCAGCATTTT.

This clonotype was seen ten or more times. V is TRBV10-3 and J is TRBJ1-2; possibly TRBD1 for D (6 bases). Germline lookup yields CDR1 ENHRY and CDR2 SYGVKD. The CDR3 has 14 residues. Trimming removed 0 bases from V and 6 bases from J, with 11 bases in between. CDR3 nucleotide sequence: TGTGCCATCAGTGAGTCGGGGGGCGTTAATGGCTACACCTTC. This codes for CAISESGGVNGYTF.

About this clonotype itself: A much larger clonotype is one base distant, so this may be a read error. The chain has TRBV24-1 and TRBJ2-5; 14 bases are a match to TRBD2. CDR1 and CDR2 (germline): KGHDR, SFDVKD. The CDR3 is 19 amino acids. CDR3 sequence: CAISGPPPGLAGAGETQYF. In DNA form, the CDR3 reads TGTGCCATCAGTGGACCCCCACCGGGACTAGCGGGAGCCGGGGAGACCCAGTACTTC.

This clonotype has more than one count but fewer than ten. The V call is TRBV4-2, the J call TRBJ1-2, with D hard to call. CDR1 is LGHNA, CDR2 YNFKEQ, per germline. This CDR3 spans 15 amino acids. V was shortened by 4 bases and J by 7 bases, with 19 bases between the two germline ends. The CDR3: CASSPQYYNSGGYTF. CDR3 coding DNA: TGTGCCAGCAGCCCCCAATATTACAACTCGGGTGGCTACACCTTC.

This clonotype was seen repeatedly, ten times or more. The J gene is TRBJ1-5, the V gene TRBV28; D remains ambiguous. Trimming took off 1 base at V and 7 bases at J, with 11 bases between the two ends. The CDR3 spans 14 residues. Germline V lookup: CDR1 MDHEN, CDR2 SYDVKM. The CDR3 reads CASSLSAGLQPQHF. DNA of the CDR3: TGTGCCAGCAGTTTATCGGCAGGCCTACAGCCCCAGCATTTT.

This clonotype was seen many times. The CDR3 region is CASSLSDLHGPEQYF. The CDR3 nucleotides are TGTGCCAGCAGTTTATCAGACTTACACGGGCCCGAGCAGTACTTC. The chain combines TRBV28 with TRBJ2-7; no definite D call. This CDR3 contains 15 residues. CDR1 is MDHEN, CDR2 SYDVKM, per germline. Between the trimmed V and J ends, which lost 1 base and 6 bases, there was a span of 16 bases.

The rearrangement uses TRBV5-4 and TRBJ2-1; 11 bases align to TRBD2. This CDR3 comprises 16 residues. V was clipped by 4 bases and J by 2 bases; unmatched bases: 5. Germline-derived CDR1 and CDR2 are SGHNT and YYREEE (reference sequence). The CDR3 loop reads CASSPISGRAYNEQFF. In nucleotides, the CDR3 is TGTGCCAGCAGCCCGATTAGCGGGAGGGCCTACAATGAGCAGTTCTTC.

This clonotype has a count of ten or more. This rearrangement joins TRBV20-1 to TRBJ2-7; D remains unclear. V shed 0 bases and J shed 3 bases, with 15 bases lying between them. CDR3 length equals 15 residues. Germline CDR1 is DFQATT and CDR2 is SNEGSKA (reference sequence). CDR3 region: CSARDTADVNYEQYF. Here the CDR3 DNA reads TGCAGTGCTAGAGATACGGCAGACGTCAACTACGAGCAGTACTTC.

The table lists this clonotype with a few counts. The gene calls are TRBV19 and TRBJ2-7; maybe TRBD1 (7 bases). CDR1 and CDR2 (germline): LNHDA, SQIVND (reference sequence). The CDR3 is 15 amino acids. The germline V and J ends were trimmed by 3 bases and 3 bases, with 15 bases remaining between them. Written as DNA, the CDR3 is TGTGCCAGTAGTATTCGGGGGACAGACCTCTACGAGCAGTACTTC. Protein: CASSIRGTDLYEQYF.

The chain has TRBV15 and TRBJ2-1; TRBD1 might be the D (5 bases). This CDR3 has 15 residues. Germline CDR1 LNHNV, CDR2 YYDKDF (reference sequence). The V end lost 0 bases, the J end lost 4 bases, and 10 bases lay between the germline ends. The CDR3 protein is CATSRDDQGYNEQFF. The CDR3 nucleotides read TGTGCCACCAGCAGAGATGATCAGGGATACAATGAGCAGTTCTTC.

In this sample, this clonotype turned up many times. The V and J genes are TRBV19 and TRBJ2-7, with TRBD2 as a possible D gene (6 bases). Looked up from germline, CDR1 is LNHDA and CDR2 is SQIVND (reference sequence). There are 16 residues in the CDR3. V shed 5 bases and J shed 4 bases, with 21 bases lying between them. CDR3 sequence: CASSHSGGRTPYEQYF. CDR3 bases: TGTGCCAGTAGTCACTCTGGAGGGAGGACCCCTTACGAGCAGTACTTC.

Ten or more counts support this clonotype. The chain carries TRBV11-2 and TRBJ2-7; 7 bases align to TRBD1. The CDR3 has 14 residues. The germline V gene has CDR1 SGHAT and CDR2 FQNNGV. V shed 5 bases, J shed 5 bases, and the junction held 9 bases outside the gene matches. The CDR3 spells CASSPQTGFDEQYF. As DNA, the CDR3 is TGTGCCAGCAGCCCGCAGACAGGGTTCGACGAGCAGTACTTC. Full variable domain (outside the CDR3, taken from reference TRBV11-2 and TRBJ2-7): EAGVAQSPRYKIIEKRQSVAFWCNPISGHATLYWYQQILGQGPKLLIQFQNNGVVDDSQLPKDRFSAERLKGVDSTLKIQPAKLEDSAVYLCASSPQTGFDEQYFGPGTRLTVT.

In its sample, this clonotype was seen a few times. The chain carries TRBV5-4 and TRBJ1-1; D remains ambiguous. The CDR3 covers 13 residues. CDR1 and CDR2 (germline): SGHNT, YYREEE (reference sequence). Trimming stripped 0 bases from V and 6 bases from J, with 9 bases between. For the CDR3, the DNA is TGTGCCAGCAGCTTGGATGCGGGCGCTGAAGCTTTCTTT. Translating gives CASSLDAGAEAFF. Based on the CDR3 plus reference TRBV5-4 and TRBJ1-1, the full variable domain is ETGVTQSPTHLIKTRGQQVTLRCSSQSGHNTVSWYQQALGQGPQFIFQYYREEENGRGNFPPRFSGLQFPNYSSELNVNALELDDSALYLCASSLDAGAEAFFGQGTRLTVV.

This clonotype was observed a handful of times. The chain combines TRBV20-1 with TRBJ1-5; D call uncertain. V shed 5 bases and J shed 3 bases, with 17 bases lying between them. CDR3 length equals 15 residues. Germline CDR1 is DFQATT and CDR2 is SNEGSKA (reference sequence). The CDR3 region has the DNA TGCAGTGCTCGAACTCCGGGAGAAGTCAATCAGCCCCAGCATTTT. This gives the protein CSARTPGEVNQPQHF.

At least ten counts were recorded for this clonotype. CDR3 protein: CASRRSTYYEQYF. DNA for the CDR3: TGTGCCAGCAGAAGATCGACTTACTACGAGCAGTACTTC. The chain couples TRBV28 to TRBJ2-7; no firm D call. This CDR3 has 13 residues. V lost 6 bases and J lost 3, with 12 bases in between. The V gene's germline CDR1 is MDHEN and CDR2 SYDVKM.

This clonotype occurred many times. The J gene is TRBJ2-2, the V gene TRBV20-1; D not certain. The CDR3 contains 13 residues. Germline lookup yields CDR1 DFQATT and CDR2 SNEGSKA (reference sequence). Deletions cut 3 bases from V and 0 bases from J, with 5 bases between. CDR3 nucleotide sequence: TGCAGTGCTAGTAGAGCGAACACCGGGGAGCTGTTTTTT. This gives the protein CSASRANTGELFF.

This clonotype was seen many times. The chain links TRBV28 to TRBJ2-1, with 9 bases fitting TRBD2. Germline CDR1 reads MDHEN; CDR2 reads SYDVKM. V was clipped by 8 bases and J by 1 base; unmatched bases: 6. This CDR3 spans 15 amino acids. CDR3 bases: TGTGCCAGCTGTTCGGGACTAGCTTCCTACAATGAGCAGTTCTTC. Translated: CASCSGLASYNEQFF.

This clonotype occurred many times. The chain links TRBV6-1 to TRBJ1-2; 7 positions match TRBD1. Germline V CDR1 and CDR2: MNHNS, SASEGT. V trimming: 11 bases; J trimming: 4 bases; junction bases outside the gene matches: 7. The CDR3 length is 12 residues. The CDR3 nucleotides are TGTGCCGGCCTGACAGGGTCCTATGGCTACACCTTC. This encodes CAGLTGSYGYTF.

At least ten counts were recorded for this clonotype. This sequence joins TRBV20-1 and TRBJ2-5; 13 nucleotides align to TRBD2. In germline, CDR1 is DFQATT, CDR2 SNEGSKA (reference sequence). The length of the CDR3 is 15 residues. V was pared by 5 bases and J by 4 bases, with 7 bases of the junction left unmatched. This chain's CDR3 is CSASRTSGSPETQYF. For the CDR3, the DNA is TGCAGTGCTTCGAGGACTAGCGGGAGTCCAGAGACCCAGTACTTC.

This clonotype came up many times. The J gene is TRBJ2-7, the V gene TRBV20-1; D is perhaps TRBD1 or TRBD2 (5 bases each). The CDR3 has 14 residues. V lost 8 bases to trimming and J lost 2 bases, with 19 bases between them. Germline V gives CDR1 DFQATT, CDR2 SNEGSKA (reference sequence). CDR3 nucleotides: TGCAGTCGCCACCTTAAGGGACCTACCTACGAGCAGTACTTC. Its protein product is CSRHLKGPTYEQYF.

This clonotype was seen a handful of times. A much larger clone differs by one base, so this may be a read error. V gene TRBV28 combines with J gene TRBJ2-1; TRBD1 is a possible D gene (6 bases). CDR1 and CDR2 (germline): MDHEN, SYDVKM. The CDR3 extends over 13 amino acids. Deletions cut 5 bases from V and 9 bases from J, with 14 bases between. The chain's CDR3 is CASSGQPGGEQFF. The CDR3 DNA follows: TGTGCCAGCAGTGGACAGCCTGGTGGTGAGCAGTTCTTC.

This clonotype was recorded many times. The chain recombines TRBV28 with TRBJ1-1; D is unresolved. Germline CDR1 reads MDHEN; CDR2 reads SYDVKM. V was cut by 2 bases and J by 1 base, with 8 bases left in between. The CDR3 consists of 14 residues. The CDR3 region is CASSLVRGNTEAFF. The DNA for the CDR3 is TGTGCCAGCAGTTTAGTCCGCGGGAACACTGAAGCTTTCTTT.

This clonotype was found once. A much larger clonotype is one base distant, so this may be a read error. V and J are TRBV2 and TRBJ2-2, with 10 bases lining up with TRBD1. This CDR3 comprises 16 residues. Germline CDR1 SNHLY, CDR2 FYNNEI. J lost 3 bases, V lost 6 bases, and 7 bases had no gene match. The CDR3 reads CASRVGQGSDTGELFF. CDR3 sequence (DNA): TGTGCCAGCAGAGTGGGACAGGGGTCGGACACCGGGGAGCTGTTTTTT.

This clonotype was seen a few times. The chain is built from TRBV20-1 and TRBJ2-5, with TRBD2 matching over 8 bases. Trimming took 0 bases from V and 9 from J; bases not matched to a gene: 15. This CDR3 has 16 residues. Germline values: CDR1 DFQATT, CDR2 SNEGSKA (reference sequence). The chain's CDR3 is CSARDRGGTPSLSQYF. CDR3 DNA sequence: TGCAGTGCTAGAGATCGCGGGGGGACTCCCTCACTGTCCCAGTACTTC.